This passage covers 8 T cell receptor beta chains from one sample sequenced in a study of blood T cell repertoires in COVID-19. Measured with immunoSEQ multiplex PCR; TCRdb has only the in-frame clones, and not every one. The sample has about 190,000 clones; around 85% are singletons. Material: peripheral blood. These receptors all come from a woman between 45 and 65 years old with acute or convalescent COVID-19.

The chain recombines TRBV5-1 with TRBJ2-7; D possibly corresponds to TRBD1 (6 bases). The V end lost 6 bases, the J end lost 5 bases, and 21 bases lay between the germline ends. The CDR3 runs 15 residues. Germline V lookup: CDR1 SGHRS, CDR2 YFSETQ. The CDR3 loop is CASTSSGTSSHEQYF. Written as DNA, the CDR3 is TGCGCCAGCACCTCATCCGGGACATCTTCCCACGAGCAGTACTTC.

This CDR3 reads CASSLFGGSGSRGNQPQHF. The DNA of the CDR3 is TGTGCCAGCAGCTTGTTTGGAGGGTCTGGGTCTAGGGGCAATCAGCCCCAGCATTTT. The rearrangement joins TRBV5-8 to TRBJ1-5; no definite D call. V lost 1 base and J 2 bases, leaving 22 bases between the germline ends. Germline-derived CDR1 and CDR2 are SGHTS and YDEGEE. This CDR3 is built from 19 residues.

The V gene is TRBV4-1, the J gene TRBJ1-1, with TRBD1 as a possible D gene (5 bases). Germline CDR1 reads MGHRA; CDR2 reads YSYEKL. The CDR3 is made up of 14 amino acids. The germline V and J ends were trimmed by 0 bases and 9 bases, with 14 bases remaining between them. CDR3 nucleotide sequence: TGCGCCAGCAGCCAAGAATGGGACTTAAGAAAAGCTTTCTTT. As protein: CASSQEWDLRKAFF.

V gene TRBV2 combines with J gene TRBJ2-2; the match to TRBD2 covers 9 bases. Per the germline V gene, CDR1 is SNHLY and CDR2 is FYNNEI. CDR3 length: 16 amino acids. The junction had 11 bases not matched to a gene; V was cut back by 7 bases and J by 5 bases. The CDR3 bases are TGTGCCAGCAAGAGTGGTAGCGGGAGAAATACCGGGGAGCTGTTTTTT. As protein: CASKSGSGRNTGELFF.

This chain connects TRBV19 to TRBJ1-1; no firm D call. Germline-derived CDR1 and CDR2 are LNHDA and SQIVND (reference sequence). This CDR3 comprises 15 residues. Trimming left V 0 bases short and J 0 bases short, with 8 bases between. The CDR3, as DNA: TGTGCCAGTAGTATAGACGACGGGATGAACACTGAAGCTTTCTTT. Its protein product is CASSIDDGMNTEAFF. The whole variable domain, filled in from reference TRBV19 and TRBJ1-1, reads DGGITQSPKYLFRKEGQNVTLSCEQNLNHDAMYWYRQDPGQGLRLIYYSQIVNDFQKGDIAEGYSVSREKKESFPLTVTSAQKNPTAFYLCASSIDDGMNTEAFFGQGTRLTVV.

This chain's CDR3 is CASSLSESGVTDTQYF. The CDR3 DNA is TGTGCCAGCAGTTTATCGGAGTCGGGAGTCACAGATACGCAGTATTTT. V and J are TRBV27 and TRBJ2-3, with D perhaps matching TRBD2 (6 bases). V was shortened by 0 bases and J by 2 bases, with 12 bases between the two germline ends. Per germline, CDR1 MNHEY and CDR2 SMNVEV (reference sequence). The CDR3 covers 16 residues.

The rearrangement links TRBV28 to TRBJ2-3; tentative D call: TRBD1 (5 bases). Trimming removed 6 bases at V and 5 bases at J, with 15 bases between. Looked up from germline, CDR1 is MDHEN and CDR2 is SYDVKM. The CDR3 is made up of 14 amino acids. The CDR3 loop is CASSFQGSRDTQYF. The CDR3 DNA reads as TGTGCCAGCAGCTTTCAGGGAAGTAGAGATACGCAGTATTTT.

V usage is TRBV5-3 and J usage is TRBJ1-5; D remains ambiguous. TRBV5-3 is an open reading frame whose function is uncertain. The CDR3 contains 15 residues. Trimming took off 4 bases at V and 3 bases at J, with 14 bases between the two ends. CDR3 protein: CARSPHVPLNQPQHF. As DNA, the CDR3 is TGTGCCAGAAGCCCACATGTCCCCCTCAATCAGCCCCAGCATTTT.